The clone carrying this T cell receptor beta chain was found once. These data are taken from a study of blood T cell repertoires in COVID-19. V lost 3 bases and J lost 2, with 11 bases in between. Germline V gene lookup returns CDR1 LNHNV and CDR2 YYDKDF (reference sequence). This CDR3 contains 14 residues. Method: immunoSEQ multiplex PCR; TCRdb's copy keeps in-frame clones and lacks some. Here the sample spans approximately 230,000 clones, approximately 84% being singletons. Individuals drawn from some 25 US areas were about 18 to 90 years old. Participant-given clinical history determined each cohort assignment.

This chain uses TRBV15 with TRBJ2-7, with a possible D match to TRBD2 (6 bases). Sequencing used PBMCs or T cells enriched from blood (not recorded which). This TCR derives from a man aged 35 to 55 who had recovered from COVID-19. In nucleotides, the CDR3 is TGTGCCACCAGCAGGGGACTTCCTCCCTACGAGCAGTACTTC. Translating gives CATSRGLPPYEQYF.